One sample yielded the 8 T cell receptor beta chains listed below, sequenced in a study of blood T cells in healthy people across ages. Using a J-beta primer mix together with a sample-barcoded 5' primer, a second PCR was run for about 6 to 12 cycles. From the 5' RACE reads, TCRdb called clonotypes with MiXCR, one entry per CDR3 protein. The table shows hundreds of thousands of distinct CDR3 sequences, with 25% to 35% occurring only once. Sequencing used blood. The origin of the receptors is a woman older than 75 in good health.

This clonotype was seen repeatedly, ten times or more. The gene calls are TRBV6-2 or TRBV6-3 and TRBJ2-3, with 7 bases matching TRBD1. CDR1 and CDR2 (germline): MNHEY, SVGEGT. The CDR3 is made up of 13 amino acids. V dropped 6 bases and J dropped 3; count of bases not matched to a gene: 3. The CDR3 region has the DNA TGTGCCAGCAGGCAGACAGGGACAGATACGCAGTATTTT. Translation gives CASRQTGTDTQYF.

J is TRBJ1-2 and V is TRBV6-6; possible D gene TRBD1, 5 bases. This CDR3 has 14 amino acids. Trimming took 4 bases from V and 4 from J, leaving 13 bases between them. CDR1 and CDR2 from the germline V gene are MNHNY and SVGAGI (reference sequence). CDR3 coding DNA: TGTGCCAGCAGTTCGGGACGGGAGCTCTATGGCTACACCTTC. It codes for CASSSGRELYGYTF.

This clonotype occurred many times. CDR3 bases: TGCGCCAGCAGCACCATAGCGGGGCCCCGGGATACGCAGTATTTT. As protein: CASSTIAGPRDTQYF. This chain uses TRBV5-1 with TRBJ2-3; 8 positions agree with TRBD2. The V gene's germline CDR1 is SGHRS and CDR2 YFSETQ. This CDR3 spans 15 amino acids. J was trimmed by 6 bases and V by 4 bases; bases with no gene match: 10. The full variable domain, with the rest looked up from reference TRBV5-1 and TRBJ2-3, is KAGVTQTPRYLIKTRGQQVTLSCSPISGHRSVSWYQQTPGQGLQFLFEYFSETQRNKGNFPGRFSGRQFSNSRSEMNVSTLELGDSALYLCASSTIAGPRDTQYFGPGTRLTVL.

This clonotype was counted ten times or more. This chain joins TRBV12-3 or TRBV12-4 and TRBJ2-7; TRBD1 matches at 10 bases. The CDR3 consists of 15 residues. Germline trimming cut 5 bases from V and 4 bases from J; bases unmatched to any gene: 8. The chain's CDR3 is CASSPPGQGIYEQYF. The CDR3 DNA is TGTGCCAGCAGTCCACCGGGACAGGGGATATACGAGCAGTACTTC.

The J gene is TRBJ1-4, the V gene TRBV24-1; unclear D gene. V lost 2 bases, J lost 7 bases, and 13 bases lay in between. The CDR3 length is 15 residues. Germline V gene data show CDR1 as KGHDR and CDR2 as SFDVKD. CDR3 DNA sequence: TGTGCCACCAGTGATTCGGCTGCTTTTCCTGAAAAACTGTTTTTT. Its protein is CATSDSAAFPEKLFF.

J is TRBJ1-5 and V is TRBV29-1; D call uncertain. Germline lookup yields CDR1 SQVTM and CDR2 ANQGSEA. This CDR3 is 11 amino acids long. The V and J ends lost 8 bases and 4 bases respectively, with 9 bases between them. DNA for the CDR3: TGCAGCCGTGCGGAAAATCAGCCCCAGCATTTT. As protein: CSRAENQPQHF.

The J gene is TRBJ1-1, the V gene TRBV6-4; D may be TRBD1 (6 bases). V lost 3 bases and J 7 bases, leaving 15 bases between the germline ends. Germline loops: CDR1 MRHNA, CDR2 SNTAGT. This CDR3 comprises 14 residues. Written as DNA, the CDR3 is TGTGCCAGCAGTGAATCGTGGACAGAAATTGAAGCTTTCTTT. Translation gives CASSESWTEIEAFF.

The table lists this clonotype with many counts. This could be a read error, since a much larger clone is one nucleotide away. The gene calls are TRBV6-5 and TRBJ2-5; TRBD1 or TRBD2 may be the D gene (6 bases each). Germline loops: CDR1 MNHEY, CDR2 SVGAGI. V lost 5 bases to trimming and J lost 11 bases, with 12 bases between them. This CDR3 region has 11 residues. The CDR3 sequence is CASSRGDEQYF. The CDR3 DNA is TGTGCCAGCAGTAGGGGGGATGAGCAGTACTTC.